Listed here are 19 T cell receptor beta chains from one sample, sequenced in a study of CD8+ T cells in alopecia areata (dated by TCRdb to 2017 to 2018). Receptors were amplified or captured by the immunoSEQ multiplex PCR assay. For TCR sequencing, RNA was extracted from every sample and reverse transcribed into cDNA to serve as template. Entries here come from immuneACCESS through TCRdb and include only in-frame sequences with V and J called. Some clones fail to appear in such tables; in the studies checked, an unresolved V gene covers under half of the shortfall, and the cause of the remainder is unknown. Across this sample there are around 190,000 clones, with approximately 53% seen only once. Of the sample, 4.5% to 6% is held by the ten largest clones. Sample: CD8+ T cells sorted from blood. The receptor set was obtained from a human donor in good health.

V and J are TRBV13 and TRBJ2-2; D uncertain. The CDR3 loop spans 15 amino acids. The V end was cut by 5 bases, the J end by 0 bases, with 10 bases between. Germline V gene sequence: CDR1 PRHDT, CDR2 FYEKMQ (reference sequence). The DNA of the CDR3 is TGTGCCAGCAGCCTTACACTCGCGAACACCGGGGAGCTGTTTTTT. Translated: CASSLTLANTGELFF.

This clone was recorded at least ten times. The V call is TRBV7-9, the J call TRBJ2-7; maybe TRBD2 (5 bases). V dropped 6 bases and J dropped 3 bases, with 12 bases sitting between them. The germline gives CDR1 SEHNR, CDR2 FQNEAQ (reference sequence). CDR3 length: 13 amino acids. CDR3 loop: CASSPRAGYEQYF. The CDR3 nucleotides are TGTGCCAGCAGTCCGAGGGCAGGCTACGAGCAGTACTTC.

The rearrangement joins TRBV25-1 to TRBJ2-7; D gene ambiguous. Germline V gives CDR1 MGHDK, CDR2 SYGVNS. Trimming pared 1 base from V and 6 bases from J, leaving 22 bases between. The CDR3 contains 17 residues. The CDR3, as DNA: TGTGCCAGCAGTGAATTGATAGGGTCGACCTCCCTTGCCGAGCAGTACTTC. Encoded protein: CASSELIGSTSLAEQYF.

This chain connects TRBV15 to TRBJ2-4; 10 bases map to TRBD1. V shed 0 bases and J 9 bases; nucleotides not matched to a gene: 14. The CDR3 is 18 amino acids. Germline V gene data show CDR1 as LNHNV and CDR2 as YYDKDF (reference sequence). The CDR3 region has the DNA TGTGCCACCAGCAGAGACCACCCGGGACAGGGGATCATCAGCATTCAGTACTTC. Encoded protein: CATSRDHPGQGIISIQYF.

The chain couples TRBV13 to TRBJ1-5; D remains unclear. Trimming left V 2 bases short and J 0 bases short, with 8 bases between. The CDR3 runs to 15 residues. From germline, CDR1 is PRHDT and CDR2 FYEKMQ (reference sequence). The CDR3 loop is CASSLSGYSNQPQHF. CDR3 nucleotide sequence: TGTGCCAGCAGCTTATCAGGTTATAGCAATCAGCCCCAGCATTTT.

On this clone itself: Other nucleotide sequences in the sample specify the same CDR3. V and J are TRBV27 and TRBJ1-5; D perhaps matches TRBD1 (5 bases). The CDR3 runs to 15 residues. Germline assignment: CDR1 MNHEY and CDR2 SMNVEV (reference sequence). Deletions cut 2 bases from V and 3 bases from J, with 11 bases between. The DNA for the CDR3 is TGTGCCAGCAGTTTAGGGCAGGGCCTCAATCAGCCCCAGCATTTT. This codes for CASSLGQGLNQPQHF.

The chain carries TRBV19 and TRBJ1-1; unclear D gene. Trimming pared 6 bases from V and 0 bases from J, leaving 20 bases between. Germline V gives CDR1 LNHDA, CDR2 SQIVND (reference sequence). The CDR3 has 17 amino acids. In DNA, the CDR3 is TGTGCCAGTAGCCATCCCCTCGGCGGGGTAATGAACACTGAAGCTTTCTTT. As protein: CASSHPLGGVMNTEAFF.

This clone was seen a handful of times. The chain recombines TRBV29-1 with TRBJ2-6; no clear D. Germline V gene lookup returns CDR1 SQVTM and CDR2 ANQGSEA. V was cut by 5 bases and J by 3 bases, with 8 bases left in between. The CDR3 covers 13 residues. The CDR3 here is CSVSAVGANVLTF. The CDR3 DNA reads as TGCAGCGTTTCGGCTGTTGGGGCCAACGTCCTGACTTTC.

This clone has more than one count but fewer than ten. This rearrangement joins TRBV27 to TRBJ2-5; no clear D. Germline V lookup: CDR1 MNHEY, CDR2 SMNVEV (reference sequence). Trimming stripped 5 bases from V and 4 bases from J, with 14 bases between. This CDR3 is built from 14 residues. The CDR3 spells CASSNGLARETQYF. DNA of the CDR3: TGTGCCAGCAGTAACGGGCTCGCGAGAGAGACCCAGTACTTC.

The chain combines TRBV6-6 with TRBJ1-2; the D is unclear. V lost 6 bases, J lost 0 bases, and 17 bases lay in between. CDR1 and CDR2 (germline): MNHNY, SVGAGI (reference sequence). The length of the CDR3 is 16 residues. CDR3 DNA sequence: TGTGCCAGCAGCCACCAGGCATCCCAAGCTAACTATGGCTACACCTTC. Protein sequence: CASSHQASQANYGYTF.

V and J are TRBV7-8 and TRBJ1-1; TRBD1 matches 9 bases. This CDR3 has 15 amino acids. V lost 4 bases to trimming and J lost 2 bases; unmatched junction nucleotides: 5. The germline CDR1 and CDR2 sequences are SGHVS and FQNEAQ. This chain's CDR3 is CASSSGTGSNTEAFF. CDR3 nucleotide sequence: TGTGCCAGCAGCTCCGGGACAGGGAGTAACACTGAAGCTTTCTTT.

The CDR3 here is CASSPPGDEQYF. CDR3 sequence (DNA): TGTGCCAGCAGCCCCCCGGGGGACGAGCAGTACTTC. V and J are TRBV6-6 and TRBJ2-7; possible D gene TRBD2, 6 bases. Germline V gene data show CDR1 as MNHNY and CDR2 as SVGAGI (reference sequence). The CDR3 has 12 amino acids. The V end was cut by 6 bases, the J end by 5 bases, with 11 bases between.

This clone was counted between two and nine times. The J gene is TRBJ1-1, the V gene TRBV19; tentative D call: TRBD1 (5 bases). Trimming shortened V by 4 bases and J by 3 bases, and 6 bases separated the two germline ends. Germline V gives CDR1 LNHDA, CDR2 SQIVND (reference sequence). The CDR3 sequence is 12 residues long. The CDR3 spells CASSTGYTEAFF. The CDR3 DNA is TGTGCCAGTAGTACAGGGTACACTGAAGCTTTCTTT.

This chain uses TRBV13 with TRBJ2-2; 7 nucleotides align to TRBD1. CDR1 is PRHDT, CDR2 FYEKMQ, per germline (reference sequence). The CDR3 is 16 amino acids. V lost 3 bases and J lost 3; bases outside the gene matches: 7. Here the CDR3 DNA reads TGTGCCAGCAGCTTGCCGACAGGGCAACACACCGGGGAGCTGTTTTTT. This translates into CASSLPTGQHTGELFF.

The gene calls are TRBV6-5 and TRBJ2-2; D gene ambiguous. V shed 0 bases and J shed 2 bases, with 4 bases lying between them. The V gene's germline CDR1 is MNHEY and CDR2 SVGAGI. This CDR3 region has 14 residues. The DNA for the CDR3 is TGTGCCAGCAGTTACTCCCGCAACACCGGGGAGCTGTTTTTT. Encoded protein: CASSYSRNTGELFF.

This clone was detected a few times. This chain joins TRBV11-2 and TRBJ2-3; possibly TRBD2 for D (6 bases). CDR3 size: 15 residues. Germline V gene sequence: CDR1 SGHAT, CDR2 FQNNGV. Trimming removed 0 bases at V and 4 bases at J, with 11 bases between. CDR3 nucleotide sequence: TGTGCCAGCAGCTTAGATTGGAGGGATCCAGATACGCAGTATTTT. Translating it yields CASSLDWRDPDTQYF.

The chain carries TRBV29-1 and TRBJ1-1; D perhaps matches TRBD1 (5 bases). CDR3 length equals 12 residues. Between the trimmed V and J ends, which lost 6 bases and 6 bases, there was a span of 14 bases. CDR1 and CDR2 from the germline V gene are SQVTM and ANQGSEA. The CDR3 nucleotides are TGCAGCGTCTCAAGGGAGACAGCTGAAGCTTTCTTT. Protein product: CSVSRETAEAFF.

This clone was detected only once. The CDR3: CASRVGGVYEQYF. In nucleotides, the CDR3 is TGTGCCAGCAGGGTCGGAGGGGTCTACGAGCAGTACTTC. This chain joins TRBV13 and TRBJ2-7; the D gene is possibly TRBD2 (6 bases). V gave up 6 bases and J gave up 3 bases, with 12 bases separating them. CDR3 length equals 13 residues. Germline CDR1 reads PRHDT; CDR2 reads FYEKMQ (reference sequence).

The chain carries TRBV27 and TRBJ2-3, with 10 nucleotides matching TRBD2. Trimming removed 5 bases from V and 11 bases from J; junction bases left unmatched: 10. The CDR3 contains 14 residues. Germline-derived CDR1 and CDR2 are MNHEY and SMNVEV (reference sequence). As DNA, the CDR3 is TGTGCCAGCAGTCCTAGCGGGGGATCTCAATGGCAGTATTTT. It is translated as CASSPSGGSQWQYF.